The rows below give T cell receptor beta chains drawn from one sample of a study of blood T cell repertoires in COVID-19. Method: immunoSEQ multiplex PCR; TCRdb's copy keeps in-frame clones and lacks some. Among 250,000 or so clones listed, 85% to 90% were seen once. Sequencing was carried out using PBMCs or T cells enriched from blood (not recorded which). These receptors were collected from a woman under 40 with acute COVID-19. Each CDR3 is given with its conserved first and last residue. A D gene is named only where the DNA matches it firmly. Not all rows give a size; the values are once, few, many and, for expanded clones, a class.

TRBJ2-3	NA	NA	TRBV24-1	TGTGCCACCAGTGCACAGTCTGGCACAGATACGCAGTATTTT	CATSAQSGTDTQYF
TRBJ1-2	NA	NA	TRBV7-2	TGTGCCAGCAGCGCACCCCACAGGGTTGGGTACTATGGCTACACCTTC	CASSAPHRVGYYGYTF
TRBJ1-1	NA	NA	TRBV27	TGTGCCAGCAGTTCTATAGGCCCCGTACAGGAAGCTTTCTTT	CASSSIGPVQEAFF
TRBJ2-7	TRBD2	NA	TRBV7-9	TGTGCCAGCACCCGGGCGGGAGGAACCTACGAGCAGTACTTC	CASTRAGGTYEQYF
TRBJ2-1	TRBD2	NA	TRBV6-2/TRBV6-3	TGTGCCAGCAGCCCCTGGACTAGCGGGAGGGAAAATAATGAGCAGTTCTTC	CASSPWTSGRENNEQFF
TRBJ2-2	NA	NA	TRBV19	TGTGCCAGTAGTTGGGCAGCGAACACCGGGGAGCTGTTTTTT	CASSWAANTGELFF
TRBJ2-4	TRBD2	NA	TRBV4-2	TGTGCCAGCAGCCAAGATACTAGCGGGAGAGGTAAAAACATTCAGTACTTC	CASSQDTSGRGKNIQYF
TRBJ2-7	NA	once	TRBV15	TGTGCCACCGCGAGGGATCTGGGCCCCTACGAGCAGTACTTC	CATARDLGPYEQYF
TRBJ1-2	NA	NA	TRBV5-4	TGTGCCAGCAGCTTATCCCGGCAGGGTGGGTTTTATGGCTACACCTTC	CASSLSRQGGFYGYTF
TRBJ2-1	TRBD2	NA	TRBV11-3	TGTGCCAGCAGCTTAGGGGTCAGGAGCGGGAAACCTTACAATGAGCAGTTCTTC	CASSLGVRSGKPYNEQFF
TRBJ2-2	NA	NA	TRBV27	TGTGCCAGCAGCTCAGGCTCGCTTCATCCTGCCGGGGAGCTGTTTTTT	CASSSGSLHPAGELFF
TRBJ2-2	NA	NA	TRBV4-2	TGTGCCAGCAGCCAAGAACAGGGTCGGGGCGGAACCGGGGAGCTGTTTTTT	CASSQEQGRGGTGELFF
TRBJ1-1	NA	NA	TRBV18	TGTGCCAGCTCACTACTCTCCGGGAAGAACACTGAAGCTTTCTTT	CASSLLSGKNTEAFF
TRBJ2-7	TRBD1	NA	TRBV9	TGTGCCAGCAGCGGACAGGGGATGGCCTACGAGCAGTACTTC	CASSGQGMAYEQYF
TRBJ2-1	TRBD2	NA	TRBV18	TGTGCCAGCTCACCGTTGGGACTAACTGGCAATGAGCAGTTCTTC	CASSPLGLTGNEQFF
TRBJ2-3	TRBD2	NA	TRBV10-3	TGTGCCATCAGTGCCCGGGAACAGCGGGAGTCTTCAGATACGCAGTATTTT	CAISAREQRESSDTQYF
TRBJ1-2	NA	NA	TRBV4-2	TGTGCCAGCAGCCAAGATGCAGGGGTAGTCGTCGAGGGATATGGCTACACCTTC	CASSQDAGVVVEGYGYTF
TRBJ2-3	TRBD1	NA	TRBV7-2	TGTGCCAGCAGCTTAATACAGGGGTCGTCAGATACGCAGTATTTT	CASSLIQGSSDTQYF
TRBJ2-3	NA	NA	TRBV2	TGTGTCAGCCGCAGGGGCCGTGGGGATACGCAGTATTTT	CVSRRGRGDTQYF
TRBJ2-7	NA	NA	TRBV30	TGTGCCTGGAGTAGTGTTCTGAGGGGGATCTACGAGCAGTACTTC	CAWSSVLRGIYEQYF
TRBJ2-7	NA	NA	TRBV27	TGTGCCAGCAGTTCGGGATTAAGGTCCTACGAGCAGTACTTC	CASSSGLRSYEQYF